The TCR beta chain described here comes from a study of cytomegalovirus exposure and HLA in healthy donors. The study, taken as a whole, reports: Within the data, a cluster of highly shared sequence variants was likely a sequencing artifact.

The PCR made use of 60 Vbeta and 13 Jbeta primers. Profiling relied on immunoSEQ multiplex PCR, and the TCRdb table lists in-frame clones only, not all of them. The top ten hold less than 5% of the sample, which has about 65,000 clones, just under 80% seen once. V lost 0 bases to trimming and J lost 8 bases, with 8 bases between them. Looked up from germline, CDR1 is SGHNT and CDR2 is YYREEE (reference sequence). CDR3 length equals 13 residues. Remarks on this clone: Its antigen is unknown.

Sequencing was carried out using PBMCs. This chain joins TRBV5-4 and TRBJ1-4; D gene ambiguous. The source of this sequence is a woman aged 30 to 39 in good health and CMV-seronegative. Here the CDR3 DNA reads TGTGCCAGCAGCTTGGCCGGCGGGGAAAAACTGTTTTTT. This translates into CASSLAGGEKLFF.